This entry lists 15 T cell receptor beta chains sequenced from one sample in a study of blood T cells in healthy people across ages. A sample-barcoded 5' primer and a J-beta primer mix were used in a second PCR of roughly 6 to 11 cycles. MiXCR was run by TCRdb on the 5' RACE reads, yielding one entry per CDR3 protein. Of some 1.8 million distinct CDR3 sequences detected, approximately 39% appear once; the ten largest clones hold 23%. Material for sequencing was blood. Source of these receptors: a human donor in good health.

The chain joins TRBV7-3 to TRBJ2-1; TRBD1 is a possible D gene (6 bases). CDR3 length: 12 residues. Germline CDR1 is SGHTA and CDR2 is FQGTGA. V lost 1 base, J lost 10 bases, and 8 bases lay in between. The CDR3 nucleotides are TGTGCCAGCAGCTTAATGGGGGCCGAGCAGTTCTTC. This codes for CASSLMGAEQFF.

The J gene is TRBJ1-1, the V gene TRBV28, with no clear D. The CDR3 loop spans 13 amino acids. The germline gives CDR1 MDHEN, CDR2 SYDVKM. V gave up 2 bases and J gave up 11 bases, with 15 bases separating them. In DNA, the CDR3 is TGTGCCAGCAGTTTAGGGAACGGCCCTCGGGCTTTCTTT. This codes for CASSLGNGPRAFF.

The V gene is TRBV5-1, the J gene TRBJ2-5; D not resolved. CDR3 length: 14 amino acids. The germline CDR1 and CDR2 sequences are SGHRS and YFSETQ. V shed 0 bases and J shed 4 bases, with 10 bases lying between them. CDR3: CASSLGLVTETQYF. CDR3 coding DNA: TGCGCCAGCAGCTTGGGGCTAGTTACAGAGACCCAGTACTTC. The variable domain in full, completed from reference TRBV5-1 and TRBJ2-5, reads KAGVTQTPRYLIKTRGQQVTLSCSPISGHRSVSWYQQTPGQGLQFLFEYFSETQRNKGNFPGRFSGRQFSNSRSEMNVSTLELGDSALYLCASSLGLVTETQYFGPGTRLLVL.

This clonotype was counted only a few times. The CDR3 region has the DNA TGCAGCGTTTGGACAGGGGGTACAGATACGCAGTATTTT. It is translated as CSVWTGGTDTQYF. The chain employs TRBV29-1 and TRBJ2-3; 10 bases align to TRBD1. This CDR3 region has 13 residues. V lost 5 bases to trimming and J lost 3 bases; unmatched junction nucleotides: 2. The germline V gene has CDR1 SQVTM and CDR2 ANQGSEA.

This chain links TRBV12-3 or TRBV12-4 with TRBJ2-3, with 8 bases lining up with TRBD2. The CDR3 sequence is 13 residues long. V trimming: 10 bases; J trimming: 2 bases; junction bases outside the gene matches: 5. The CDR3 sequence: CATGGAPTDTQYF. Here the CDR3 DNA reads TGTGCCACGGGGGGGGCACCCACAGATACGCAGTATTTT.

The chain links TRBV4-3 to TRBJ2-7, with unresolved D. V dropped 5 bases and J dropped 0 bases, with 8 bases sitting between them. The CDR3 sequence is 13 residues long. The V gene's germline CDR1 is LGHNA and CDR2 YSLEER. The CDR3 DNA follows: TGCGCCAGCAGCTTCGAACGCTCCTACGAGCAGTACTTC. This gives the protein CASSFERSYEQYF.

The chain is built from TRBV6-5 and TRBJ2-7, with TRBD1 identical over 8 bases. The length of the CDR3 is 15 residues. Germline V gives CDR1 MNHEY, CDR2 SVGAGI. J lost 0 bases, V lost 5 bases, and 6 bases had no gene match. The CDR3 nucleotides read TGTGCCAGCAGTCCGGGACAGGTGCTCTCCTACGAGCAGTACTTC. Protein product: CASSPGQVLSYEQYF.

This clonotype was seen once. The chain carries TRBV7-8 and TRBJ2-5; D unclear. Trimming stripped 6 bases from V and 2 bases from J, with 10 bases between. CDR1 SGHVS and CDR2 FQNEAQ come from the germline V gene. This CDR3 contains 13 residues. CDR3 residues: CASRPGWQETQYF. The CDR3 nucleotides are TGTGCCAGCAGGCCCGGGTGGCAAGAGACCCAGTACTTC.

The V call is TRBV5-1, the J call TRBJ2-2; TRBD2 agrees at 7 bases. The junction had 5 bases not matched to a gene; V was cut back by 4 bases and J by 2 bases. The CDR3 contains 15 residues. CDR1 is SGHRS, CDR2 YFSETQ, per germline. CDR3 bases: TGCGCCAGCAGCCCCAGCGGGATCAACACCGGGGAGCTGTTTTTT. It is translated as CASSPSGINTGELFF.

The chain couples TRBV20-1 to TRBJ1-5, with a possible D match to TRBD1 (5 bases). The V gene lost 5 bases and the J gene lost 1 base, with 12 bases spanning the gap. The CDR3 runs to 14 residues. Per germline, CDR1 DFQATT and CDR2 SNEGSKA (reference sequence). Here the CDR3 reads CSAPSRVSNQPQHF. CDR3 DNA sequence: TGCAGTGCTCCGAGCAGGGTCAGCAATCAGCCCCAGCATTTT.

This clonotype was seen a handful of times. In DNA, the CDR3 is TGCGCCAGCAGCTTGGCCGGGGCCAGATACACAGATACGCAGTATTTT. Translated, it gives CASSLAGARYTDTQYF. This chain joins TRBV5-1 and TRBJ2-3; D tentatively reads TRBD1 or TRBD2 (5 bases each). This CDR3 contains 16 residues. Germline CDR1 reads SGHRS; CDR2 reads YFSETQ. Trimming removed 0 bases at V and 2 bases at J, with 13 bases between.

This chain links TRBV10-3 with TRBJ2-5, with 7 bases that match TRBD2. The CDR3 extends over 13 amino acids. V lost 9 bases to trimming and J lost 14 bases; unmatched junction nucleotides: 18. CDR1 ENHRY and CDR2 SYGVKD come from the germline V gene. Here the CDR3 DNA reads TGTGCCATTAGGGACTACCCGAGCTACGAGCACTACTTC. It translates to CAIRDYPSYEHYF.

This clonotype showed up just a few times. The chain uses TRBV6-1 and TRBJ2-5, with 9 bases fitting TRBD1. CDR1 is MNHNS, CDR2 SASEGT, per germline. Trimming took 4 bases from V and 5 from J; bases not matched to a gene: 5. This CDR3 is built from 14 residues. The CDR3 protein is CASSGTGVGETQYF. The CDR3 DNA reads TGTGCCAGCAGTGGGACAGGGGTGGGGGAGACCCAGTACTTC.

The V gene is TRBV6-2 or TRBV6-3, the J gene TRBJ2-5; 10 positions agree with TRBD1. After removal of 6 bases from V and 2 bases from J, the junction contained 9 bases not matched to a gene. This CDR3 is built from 16 residues. CDR1 and CDR2 from the germline V gene are MNHEY and SVGEGT. Here the CDR3 DNA reads TGTGCCAGCAGCCAAAGGGACAGGGGTTATCAAGAGACCCAGTACTTC. It codes for CASSQRDRGYQETQYF.

This clonotype was observed a handful of times. The V call is TRBV20-1, the J call TRBJ2-3; possible D gene TRBD2, 7 bases. Germline values: CDR1 DFQATT, CDR2 SNEGSKA (reference sequence). The CDR3 is 15 residues long. The V end was cut by 7 bases, the J end by 0 bases, with 17 bases between. This CDR3 reads CSVGAGAPSTDTQYF. Written as DNA, the CDR3 is TGCAGTGTTGGGGCGGGGGCCCCTAGCACAGATACGCAGTATTTT.